Below are 14 T cell receptor beta chains sequenced from a single sample in a study of T cell responses to AZD1222 COVID-19 vaccine. Only in-frame clones appear in the TCRdb table, and some are missing; sequencing was by immunoSEQ multiplex PCR. The sample consists of roughly 180,000 clones, about 90% of them appearing once. The input for sequencing was peripheral blood, taken 28 days after the second AZD1222 dose. These receptors were obtained from an adult who received the AZD1222 COVID-19 vaccine.

The genes are TRBV15 and TRBJ2-1; D is perhaps TRBD2 (5 bases). This CDR3 comprises 17 residues. Germline V gene lookup returns CDR1 LNHNV and CDR2 YYDKDF (reference sequence). V was pared by 5 bases and J by 0 bases, with 17 bases between. The DNA for the CDR3 is TGTGCCACCAGCTTACGGAGGAGCGGAAGCTCCTACAATGAGCAGTTCTTC. It codes for CATSLRRSGSSYNEQFF.

This rearrangement joins TRBV5-6 to TRBJ1-3; possibly TRBD1 for D (5 bases). Trimming stripped 1 base from V and 0 bases from J, with 17 bases between. From germline, CDR1 is SGHDT and CDR2 YYEEEE. This CDR3 has 18 residues. In DNA, the CDR3 is TGTGCCAGCAGCTTGTGGGCAGGGAGAGGTCTCTCTGGAAACACCATATATTTT. This gives the protein CASSLWAGRGLSGNTIYF.

This chain uses TRBV4-3 with TRBJ2-2; TRBD2 matches 7 bases. CDR3 size: 16 residues. J gave up 4 bases and V 2 bases, and 7 bases lay outside the gene matches. Germline CDR1 reads LGHNA; CDR2 reads YSLEER. Here the CDR3 reads CASSQRLARGTGELFF. DNA of the CDR3: TGCGCCAGCAGCCAAAGACTAGCTCGTGGCACCGGGGAGCTGTTTTTT.

J is TRBJ2-1 and V is TRBV19, with 8 bases that match TRBD2. The CDR3 is 15 amino acids. The V segment lost 5 bases and the J segment 6 bases; nucleotides outside the gene matches: 9. Germline V gene sequence: CDR1 LNHDA, CDR2 SQIVND (reference sequence). The CDR3: CASSPVGSGINEQFF. The CDR3 DNA sequence: TGTGCCAGTAGTCCCGTCGGTAGCGGGATCAATGAGCAGTTCTTC. The full variable domain, its missing parts supplied by reference TRBV19 and TRBJ2-1, is DGGITQSPKYLFRKEGQNVTLSCEQNLNHDAMYWYRQDPGQGLRLIYYSQIVNDFQKGDIAEGYSVSREKKESFPLTVTSAQKNPTAFYLCASSPVGSGINEQFFGPGTRLTVL.

The rearrangement uses TRBV20-1 and TRBJ1-2; D is undetermined. V lost 6 bases, J lost 8 bases, and 13 bases lay in between. The CDR3 spans 11 residues. The germline gives CDR1 DFQATT, CDR2 SNEGSKA (reference sequence). Here the CDR3 DNA reads TGCAGTGCCTTATCCGGGGAAGGCTACACCTTC. Translation gives CSALSGEGYTF.

V is TRBV6-5 and J is TRBJ2-5; 10 nucleotides line up with TRBD2. Germline loops: CDR1 MNHEY, CDR2 SVGAGI. The CDR3 is 15 residues long. The V gene end was trimmed by 7 bases and the J gene end by 5 bases; junction bases not matched to a gene: 10. CDR3 coding DNA: TGTGCCAGCAAAGGTTCTAGCGGGGGCCCGGAGACCCAGTACTTC. Its translation is CASKGSSGGPETQYF.

This rearrangement joins TRBV12-5 to TRBJ1-4, with 8 bases identical to TRBD1. This CDR3 has 14 amino acids. J lost 7 bases, V lost 6 bases, and 7 bases had no gene match. Germline V gene sequence: CDR1 LGHNT, CDR2 FRNRAP. DNA for the CDR3: TGTGCTAGTGGGGAATCCAGGGGGCGTGAAAAACTGTTTTTT. Protein product: CASGESRGREKLFF.

This clone is a singleton in its sample. This rearrangement joins TRBV7-3 to TRBJ2-7; 8 bases line up with TRBD1. The trim removed 2 bases at V and 2 bases at J, leaving 5 bases unmatched. Germline lookup yields CDR1 SGHTA and CDR2 FQGTGA. The CDR3 loop spans 15 amino acids. CDR3 loop: CASSLGGTGTYEQYF. The CDR3 region has the DNA TGTGCCAGCAGCTTAGGAGGGACAGGAACCTACGAGCAGTACTTC.

This clone appeared once. The J gene is TRBJ2-7, the V gene TRBV18; D is perhaps TRBD1 (5 bases). Looked up from germline, CDR1 is KGHSH and CDR2 is LQKENI. The CDR3 extends over 14 amino acids. The ends were cut back, 2 bases at V and 3 bases at J, with 11 bases in the middle. CDR3 DNA sequence: TGTGCCAGCTCACCATCGGGCGACAGCTACGAGCAGTACTTC. Translated: CASSPSGDSYEQYF.

This chain joins TRBV12-3 or TRBV12-4 and TRBJ1-2, with D unresolved. V lost 2 bases to trimming and J lost 6 bases, with 7 bases between them. This CDR3 region has 12 residues. The chain's CDR3 is CASSLHGDGYTF. CDR3 DNA sequence: TGTGCCAGCAGTTTACACGGGGATGGCTACACCTTC.

The chain couples TRBV3-1 (or the pseudogene TRBV3-2) to TRBJ2-7; 14 bases fit TRBD2. CDR1 and CDR2 from the germline V gene are LGHDT and YNNKEL (reference sequence). V dropped 9 bases and J dropped 7; count of bases not matched to a gene: 11. The CDR3 loop spans 15 amino acids. This chain's CDR3 is CASCLGLAGGGEQYF. CDR3 DNA sequence: TGTGCCAGTTGCTTAGGACTAGCGGGAGGTGGGGAGCAGTACTTC.

The gene calls are TRBV5-1 and TRBJ2-1; possibly TRBD1 for D (6 bases). Germline V gene lookup returns CDR1 SGHRS and CDR2 YFSETQ. The CDR3 consists of 15 residues. V shed 5 bases and J shed 6 bases, with 18 bases lying between them. This CDR3 reads CASSPNPGVPNEQFF. The CDR3 DNA reads TGCGCCAGCAGTCCTAACCCAGGGGTTCCCAATGAGCAGTTCTTC.

The chain is built from TRBV4-1 and TRBJ1-5, with a possible D match to TRBD1 (6 bases). CDR1 and CDR2 from the germline V gene are MGHRA and YSYEKL. The CDR3 covers 16 residues. V lost 1 base to trimming and J lost 5 bases, with 15 bases between them. CDR3 loop: CASSQGRGATDQPQHF. The CDR3 DNA reads as TGCGCCAGCAGCCAAGGGAGGGGGGCCACAGATCAGCCCCAGCATTTT.

The chain employs TRBV4-1 and TRBJ1-5; D is ambiguous. Trimming left V 1 base short and J 0 bases short, with 13 bases between. CDR1 and CDR2 from the germline V gene are MGHRA and YSYEKL. The CDR3 runs to 17 residues. DNA of the CDR3: TGCGCCAGCAGCCAAGCGGCGGCAGAAAATAGCAATCAGCCCCAGCATTTT. Translating gives CASSQAAAENSNQPQHF.